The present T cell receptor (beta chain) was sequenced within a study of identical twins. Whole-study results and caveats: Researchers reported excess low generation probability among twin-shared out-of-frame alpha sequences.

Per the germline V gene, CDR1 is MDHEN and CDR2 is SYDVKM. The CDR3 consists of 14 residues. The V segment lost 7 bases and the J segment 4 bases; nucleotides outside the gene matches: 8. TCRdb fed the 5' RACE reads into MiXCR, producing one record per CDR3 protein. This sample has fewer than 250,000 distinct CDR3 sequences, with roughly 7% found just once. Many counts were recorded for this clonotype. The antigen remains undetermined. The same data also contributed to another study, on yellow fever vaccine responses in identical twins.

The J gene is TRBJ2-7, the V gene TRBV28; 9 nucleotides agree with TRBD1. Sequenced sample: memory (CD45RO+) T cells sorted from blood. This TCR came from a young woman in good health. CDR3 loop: CASTLQGARYEQYF. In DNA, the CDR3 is TGTGCCAGCACCCTACAGGGGGCGCGGTACGAGCAGTACTTC.